This TCR beta chain was sequenced during a study of regulatory T cells in long-lasting Graves disease. Points from the study as a whole: Patients with persistent Graves' had lower TCR diversity than newly diagnosed patients. Persistent disease samples used TRBV28, TRBJ1-2 and TRBJ2-5 preferentially.

Building of the TCR beta libraries involved iRepertoire HTBI primers and Arm-PCR of CDR3 regions. Each CDR3 protein gets one entry after TCRdb re-called the multiplex PCR reads with MiXCR. The sample comprises about 500,000 distinct CDR3 sequences, around 13% of which are singletons, and over 7% rests with the top ten. In its sample, this clonotype was seen a few times. Its antigen is not known. Time point given: newly diagnosed GD, antithyroid drugs for less than 3 months. Extracted PBMC RNA gave rise to the TCR library. The CDR3 is 16 amino acids. Trimming removed 4 bases from V and 3 bases from J, with 16 bases in between. Germline CDR1 reads SGDLS; CDR2 reads YYNGEE. These same records also appear under a second study, on T cells in Graves' hyperthyroidism and ophthalmopathy. This second report adds: The primer set for the first-round RT-PCR of the TCR CDR3 was HTBI.

This specimen was peripheral blood mononuclear cells (PBMCs), taken at new diagnosis, from a patient treated with antithyroid drugs. This chain connects TRBV9 to TRBJ2-2; TRBD1 might be the D (5 bases). The sequence derives from a woman aged 30 to 39 with Graves disease. CDR3 sequence reads: CASSLITGAHTGELFF. CDR3 nucleotides: TGTGCCAGCAGCCTAATAACAGGAGCCCACACCGGGGAGCTGTTTTTT.